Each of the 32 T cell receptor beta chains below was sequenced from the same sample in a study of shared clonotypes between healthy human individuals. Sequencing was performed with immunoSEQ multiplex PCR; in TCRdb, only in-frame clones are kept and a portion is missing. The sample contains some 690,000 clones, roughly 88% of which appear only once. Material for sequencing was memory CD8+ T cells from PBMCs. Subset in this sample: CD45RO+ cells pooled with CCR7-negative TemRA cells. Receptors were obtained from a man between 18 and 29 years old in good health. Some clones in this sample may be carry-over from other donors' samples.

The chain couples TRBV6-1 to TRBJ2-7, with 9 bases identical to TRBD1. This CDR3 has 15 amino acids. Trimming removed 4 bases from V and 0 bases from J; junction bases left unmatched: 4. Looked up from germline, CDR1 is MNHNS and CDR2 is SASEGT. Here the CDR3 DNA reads TGTGCCAGCAGTGTGACAGGGGGGACCTCCTACGAGCAGTACTTC. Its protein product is CASSVTGGTSYEQYF.

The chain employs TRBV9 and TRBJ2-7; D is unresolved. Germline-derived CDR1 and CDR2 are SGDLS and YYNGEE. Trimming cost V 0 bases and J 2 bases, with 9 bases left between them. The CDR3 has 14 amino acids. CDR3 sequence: CASSVGDAPYEQYF. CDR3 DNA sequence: TGTGCCAGCAGCGTAGGTGACGCGCCCTACGAGCAGTACTTC.

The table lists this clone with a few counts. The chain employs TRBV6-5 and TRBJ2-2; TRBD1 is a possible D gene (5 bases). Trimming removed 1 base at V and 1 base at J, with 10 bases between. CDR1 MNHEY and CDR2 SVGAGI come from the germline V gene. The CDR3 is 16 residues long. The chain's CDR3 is CASSYWGGENTGELFF. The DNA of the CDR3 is TGTGCCAGCAGTTACTGGGGCGGAGAGAACACCGGGGAGCTGTTTTTT.

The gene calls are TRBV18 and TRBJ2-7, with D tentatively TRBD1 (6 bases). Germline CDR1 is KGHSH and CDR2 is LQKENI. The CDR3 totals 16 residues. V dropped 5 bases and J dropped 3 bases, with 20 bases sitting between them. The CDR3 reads CASSTKPGQKDYEQYF. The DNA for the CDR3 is TGTGCCAGCTCAACAAAACCGGGACAAAAAGACTACGAGCAGTACTTC. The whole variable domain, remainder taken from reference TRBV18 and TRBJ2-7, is NAGVMQNPRHLVRRRGQEARLRCSPMKGHSHVYWYRQLPEEGLKFMVYLQKENIIDESGMPKERFSAEFPKEGPSILRIQQVVRGDSAAYFCASSTKPGQKDYEQYFGPGTRLTVT.

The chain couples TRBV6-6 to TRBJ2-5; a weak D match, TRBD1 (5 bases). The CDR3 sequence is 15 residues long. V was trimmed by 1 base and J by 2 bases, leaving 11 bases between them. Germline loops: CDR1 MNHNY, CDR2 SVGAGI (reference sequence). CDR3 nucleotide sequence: TGTGCCAGCAGTTACTACAGGACATCACAAGAGACCCAGTACTTC. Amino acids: CASSYYRTSQETQYF.

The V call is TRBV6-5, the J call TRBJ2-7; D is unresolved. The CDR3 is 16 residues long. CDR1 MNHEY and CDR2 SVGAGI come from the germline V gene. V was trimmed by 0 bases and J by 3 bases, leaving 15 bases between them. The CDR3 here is CASSYSAPSVGYEQYF. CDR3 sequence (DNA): TGTGCCAGCAGTTACTCGGCACCCAGCGTGGGCTACGAGCAGTACTTC.

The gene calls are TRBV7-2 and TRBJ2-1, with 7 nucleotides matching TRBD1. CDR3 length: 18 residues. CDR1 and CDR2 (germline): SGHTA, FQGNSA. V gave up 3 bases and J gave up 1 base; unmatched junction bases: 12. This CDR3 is CASSLDRIQTLSYNEQFF. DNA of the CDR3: TGTGCCAGCAGCTTGGACAGGATTCAAACCCTTTCCTACAATGAGCAGTTCTTC.

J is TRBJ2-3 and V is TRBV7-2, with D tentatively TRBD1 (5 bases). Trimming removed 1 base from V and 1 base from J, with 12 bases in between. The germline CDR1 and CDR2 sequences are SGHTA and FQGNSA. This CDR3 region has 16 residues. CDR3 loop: CASSLVSGWGTDTQYF. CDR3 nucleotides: TGTGCCAGCAGCTTAGTTTCAGGGTGGGGCACAGATACGCAGTATTTT.

CDR3 sequence (DNA): TGTGCCAGCAGCTCGGCAACGGGACAGGGAAGGGAAAAACTGTTTTTT. Its protein product is CASSSATGQGREKLFF. The rearrangement uses TRBV7-9 and TRBJ1-4; the match to TRBD1 covers 9 bases. CDR3 size: 16 residues. Germline loops: CDR1 SEHNR, CDR2 FQNEAQ (reference sequence). Unmatched junction bases numbered 11, after V lost 4 bases and J lost 8 bases.

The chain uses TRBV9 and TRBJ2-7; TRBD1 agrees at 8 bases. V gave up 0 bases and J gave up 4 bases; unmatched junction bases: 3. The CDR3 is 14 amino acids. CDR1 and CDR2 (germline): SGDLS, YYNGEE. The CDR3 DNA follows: TGTGCCAGCAGCGTAGATGGGACAGGTTACGAGCAGTACTTC. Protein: CASSVDGTGYEQYF.

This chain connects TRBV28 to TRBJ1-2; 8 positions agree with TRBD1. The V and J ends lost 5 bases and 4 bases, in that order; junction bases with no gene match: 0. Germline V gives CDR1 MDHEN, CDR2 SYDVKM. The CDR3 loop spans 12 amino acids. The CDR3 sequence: CASSDRGYGYTF. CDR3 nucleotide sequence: TGTGCCAGCAGTGACAGGGGCTATGGCTACACCTTC.

The CDR3 sequence: CASANWESGTETQYF. The CDR3 nucleotides are TGTGCCAGCGCAAACTGGGAAAGCGGGACGGAGACCCAGTACTTC. The chain uses TRBV10-3 and TRBJ2-5; TRBD2 matches 7 bases. The CDR3 length is 15 residues. V gave up 10 bases and J gave up 5 bases; unmatched junction bases: 16. Germline V gene data show CDR1 as ENHRY and CDR2 as SYGVKD.

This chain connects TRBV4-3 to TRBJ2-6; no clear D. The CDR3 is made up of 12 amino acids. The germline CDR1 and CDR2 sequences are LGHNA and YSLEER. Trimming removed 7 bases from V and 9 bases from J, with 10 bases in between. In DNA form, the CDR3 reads TGCGCCAGCAACGACCGAGGCAACGTCCTGACTTTC. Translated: CASNDRGNVLTF.

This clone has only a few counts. The CDR3 here is CASSIPGLALGNEQFF. CDR3 in DNA: TGTGCCAGCAGCATTCCGGGGCTCGCTCTGGGCAATGAGCAGTTCTTC. The chain is built from TRBV5-5 and TRBJ2-1; D is perhaps TRBD1 or TRBD2 (5 bases each). In germline, CDR1 is SGHKS, CDR2 YYEKEE (reference sequence). This CDR3 comprises 16 residues. V lost 4 bases to trimming and J lost 6 bases, with 20 bases between them.

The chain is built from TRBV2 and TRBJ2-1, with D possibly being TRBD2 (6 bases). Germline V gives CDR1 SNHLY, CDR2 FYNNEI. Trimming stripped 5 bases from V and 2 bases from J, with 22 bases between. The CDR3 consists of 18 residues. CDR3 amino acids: CASSYREITSYPYNEQFF. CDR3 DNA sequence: TGTGCCAGCAGTTACCGAGAAATCACTAGCTACCCCTACAATGAGCAGTTCTTC.

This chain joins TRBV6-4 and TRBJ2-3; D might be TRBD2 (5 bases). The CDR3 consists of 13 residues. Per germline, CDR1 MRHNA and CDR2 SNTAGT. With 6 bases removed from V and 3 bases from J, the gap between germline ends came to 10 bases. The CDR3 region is CASRAGGTDTQYF. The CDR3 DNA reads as TGTGCCAGCAGGGCGGGTGGTACAGATACGCAGTATTTT.

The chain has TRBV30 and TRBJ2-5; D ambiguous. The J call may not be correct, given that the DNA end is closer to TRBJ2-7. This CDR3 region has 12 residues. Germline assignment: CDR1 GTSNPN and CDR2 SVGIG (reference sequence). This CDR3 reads CAWSITEYEQYF. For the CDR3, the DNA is TGTGCCTGGAGTATAACAGAATACGAGCAGTACTTC.

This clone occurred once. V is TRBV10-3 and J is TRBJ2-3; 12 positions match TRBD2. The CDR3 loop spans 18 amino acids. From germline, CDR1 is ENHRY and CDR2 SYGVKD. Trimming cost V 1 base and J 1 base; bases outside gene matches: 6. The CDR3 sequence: CAISEFPRLAGGTDTQYF. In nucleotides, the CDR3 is TGTGCCATCAGTGAGTTCCCGAGACTAGCGGGAGGCACAGATACGCAGTATTTT.

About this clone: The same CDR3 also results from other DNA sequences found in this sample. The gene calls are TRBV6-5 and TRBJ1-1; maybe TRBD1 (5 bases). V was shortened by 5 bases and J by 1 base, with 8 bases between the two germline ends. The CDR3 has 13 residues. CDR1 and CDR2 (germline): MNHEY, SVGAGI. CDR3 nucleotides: TGTGCCAGCAGTCTTACAGGGAACACTGAAGCTTTCTTT. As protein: CASSLTGNTEAFF.

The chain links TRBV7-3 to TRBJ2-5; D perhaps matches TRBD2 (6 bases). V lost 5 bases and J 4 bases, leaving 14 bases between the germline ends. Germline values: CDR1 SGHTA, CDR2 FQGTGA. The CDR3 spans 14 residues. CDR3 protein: CASSPRDSTETQYF. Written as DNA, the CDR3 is TGTGCCAGCAGCCCAAGGGACTCCACAGAGACCCAGTACTTC.

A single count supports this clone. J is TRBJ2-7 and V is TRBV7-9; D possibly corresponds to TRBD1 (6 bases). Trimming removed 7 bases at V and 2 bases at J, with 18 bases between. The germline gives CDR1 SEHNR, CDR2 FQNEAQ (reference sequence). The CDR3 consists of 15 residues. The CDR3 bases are TGTGCCAGCACCGAGCCCCAGGACAGTCCCTACGAGCAGTACTTC. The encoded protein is CASTEPQDSPYEQYF.

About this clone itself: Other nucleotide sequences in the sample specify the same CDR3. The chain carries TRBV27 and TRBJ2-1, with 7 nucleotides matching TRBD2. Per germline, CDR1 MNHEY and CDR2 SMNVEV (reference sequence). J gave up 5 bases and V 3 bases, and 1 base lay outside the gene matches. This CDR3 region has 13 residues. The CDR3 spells CASSLLADNEQFF. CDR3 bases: TGTGCCAGCAGTTTGCTAGCGGACAATGAGCAGTTCTTC.

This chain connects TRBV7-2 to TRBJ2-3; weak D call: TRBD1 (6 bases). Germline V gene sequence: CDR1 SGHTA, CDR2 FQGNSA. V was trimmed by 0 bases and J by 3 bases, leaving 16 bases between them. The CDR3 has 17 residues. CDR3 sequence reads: CASSLAVRDIRTDTQYF. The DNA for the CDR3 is TGTGCCAGCAGCTTAGCCGTAAGGGACATAAGGACAGATACGCAGTATTTT.

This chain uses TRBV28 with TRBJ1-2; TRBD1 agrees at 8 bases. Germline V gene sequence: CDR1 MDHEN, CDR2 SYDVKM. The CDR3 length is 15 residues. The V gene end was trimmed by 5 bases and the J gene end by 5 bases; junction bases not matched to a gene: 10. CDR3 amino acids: CASSLVLNRGYGYTF. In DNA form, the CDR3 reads TGTGCCAGCAGTCTTGTTTTGAACAGGGGGTATGGCTACACCTTC.

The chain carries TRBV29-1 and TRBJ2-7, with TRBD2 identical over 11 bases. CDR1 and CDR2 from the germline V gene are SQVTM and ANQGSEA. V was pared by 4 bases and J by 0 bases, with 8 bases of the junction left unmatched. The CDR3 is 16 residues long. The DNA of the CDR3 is TGCAGCGTTGTGGACATTACTAGCGGGAGCTCCTACGAGCAGTACTTC. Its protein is CSVVDITSGSSYEQYF.

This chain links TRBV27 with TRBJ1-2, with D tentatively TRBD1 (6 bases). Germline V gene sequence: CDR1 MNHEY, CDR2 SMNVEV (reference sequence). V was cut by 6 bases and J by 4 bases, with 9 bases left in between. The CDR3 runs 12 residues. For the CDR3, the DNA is TGTGCCAGCAGCGGGGACATCTATGGCTACACCTTC. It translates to CASSGDIYGYTF.

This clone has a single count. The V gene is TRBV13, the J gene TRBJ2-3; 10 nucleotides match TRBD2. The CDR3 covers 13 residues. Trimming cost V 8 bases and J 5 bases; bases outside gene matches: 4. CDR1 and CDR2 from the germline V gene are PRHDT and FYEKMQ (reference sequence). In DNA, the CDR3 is TGTGCCAGCGTAGCGGGAGGAGTAGATACGCAGTATTTT. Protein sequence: CASVAGGVDTQYF. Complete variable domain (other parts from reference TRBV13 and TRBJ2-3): AAGVIQSPRHLIKEKRETATLKCYPIPRHDTVYWYQQGPGQDPQFLISFYEKMQSDKGSIPDRFSAQQFSDYHSELNMSSLELGDSALYFCASVAGGVDTQYFGPGTRLTVL.

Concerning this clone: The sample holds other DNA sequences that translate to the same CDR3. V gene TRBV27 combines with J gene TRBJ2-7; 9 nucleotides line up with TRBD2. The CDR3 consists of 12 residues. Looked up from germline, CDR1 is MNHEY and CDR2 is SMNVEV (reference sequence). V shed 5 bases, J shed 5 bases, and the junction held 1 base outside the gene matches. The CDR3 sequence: CASSSGRNEQYF. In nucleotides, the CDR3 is TGTGCCAGCAGTAGCGGGAGGAACGAGCAGTACTTC.

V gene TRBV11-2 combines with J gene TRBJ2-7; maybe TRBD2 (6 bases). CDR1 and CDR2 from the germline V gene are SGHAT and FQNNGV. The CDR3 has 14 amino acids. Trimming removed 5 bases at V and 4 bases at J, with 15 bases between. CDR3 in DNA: TGTGCCAGCAGCCCCGCCGCGGGGAAATACGAGCAGTACTTC. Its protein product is CASSPAAGKYEQYF. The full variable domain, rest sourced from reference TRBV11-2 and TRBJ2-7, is EAGVAQSPRYKIIEKRQSVAFWCNPISGHATLYWYQQILGQGPKLLIQFQNNGVVDDSQLPKDRFSAERLKGVDSTLKIQPAKLEDSAVYLCASSPAAGKYEQYFGPGTRLTVT.

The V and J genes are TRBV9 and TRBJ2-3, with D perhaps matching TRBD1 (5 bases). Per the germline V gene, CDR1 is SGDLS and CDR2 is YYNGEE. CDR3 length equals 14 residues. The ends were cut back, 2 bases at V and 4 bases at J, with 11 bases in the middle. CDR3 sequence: CASSVGQGADTQYF. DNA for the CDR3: TGTGCCAGCAGCGTCGGGCAGGGTGCAGATACGCAGTATTTT.

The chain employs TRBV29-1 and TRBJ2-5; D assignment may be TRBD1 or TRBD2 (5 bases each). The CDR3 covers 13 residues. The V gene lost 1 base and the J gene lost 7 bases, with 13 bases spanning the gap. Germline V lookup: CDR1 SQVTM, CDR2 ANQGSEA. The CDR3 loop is CSVEAAVGGTQYF. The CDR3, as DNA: TGCAGCGTTGAAGCGGCGGTTGGGGGGACCCAGTACTTC. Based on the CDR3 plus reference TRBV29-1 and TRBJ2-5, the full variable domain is SAVISQKPSRDICQRGTSLTIQCQVDSQVTMMFWYRQQPGQSLTLIATANQGSEATYESGFVIDKFPISRPNLTFSTLTVSNMSPEDSSIYLCSVEAAVGGTQYFGPGTRLLVL.

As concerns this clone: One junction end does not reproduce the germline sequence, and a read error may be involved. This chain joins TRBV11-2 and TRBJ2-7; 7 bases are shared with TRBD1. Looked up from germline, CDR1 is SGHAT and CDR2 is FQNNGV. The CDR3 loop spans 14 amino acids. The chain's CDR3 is CASSFLGGEHERYF. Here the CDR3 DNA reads TGTGCCAGCAGCTTTCTAGGGGGCGAGCACGAGCGGTACTTC.